The 31 T cell receptor beta chains below were found in one sample sequenced in a study of T cells after yellow fever vaccination. TCRdb ran MiXCR on the 5' RACE reads and lists one entry per CDR3 protein. The repertoire holds some 600,000 distinct CDR3 sequences, with approximately 13% as singletons. The sample in question was PBMCs, obtained on the day of the yellow fever booster vaccination. The receptors originated from a man in his thirties or forties who received the YFV17D yellow fever vaccine.

The chain carries TRBV24-1 and TRBJ2-7; 8 bases line up with TRBD1. Trimming took 3 bases from V and 5 from J; bases not matched to a gene: 5. This CDR3 spans 14 amino acids. In germline, CDR1 is KGHDR, CDR2 SFDVKD. For the CDR3, the DNA is TGTGCCACCAGTGATCGGACAGGGAGCAACGAGCAGTACTTC. Translating it yields CATSDRTGSNEQYF.

This clonotype was detected ten times or more. The junction shows a germline mismatch at one end, possibly a read error. This chain connects TRBV5-1 to TRBJ2-5; unclear D gene. The germline V gene encodes CDR1 SGHRS and CDR2 YFSETQ. This CDR3 is built from 14 residues. Here the CDR3 DNA reads TGCGCCAGCAGCTCCCGGACGGCTCAAGGGACCCAGTACTTC. Translation: CASSSRTAQGTQYF.

V and J are TRBV5-1 and TRBJ2-5; a possible D gene is TRBD2 (5 bases). Germline CDR1 reads SGHRS; CDR2 reads YFSETQ. With 3 bases removed from V and 1 base from J, the gap between germline ends came to 10 bases. This CDR3 contains 14 residues. CDR3 amino acids: CASSSIGGQETQYF. The CDR3 DNA reads TGCGCCAGCAGCTCTATCGGAGGCCAAGAGACCCAGTACTTC.

A note on this clonotype: One end of the junction fails to match germline, which may point to a read error. CDR3 sequence reads: CASSSAIEWSF. The DNA for the CDR3 is TGTGCCAGCAGTTCAGCCATAGAATGGAGCTTC. The V gene is TRBV28, the J gene TRBJ2-7; D unresolved. The CDR3 runs to 11 residues. CDR1 is MDHEN, CDR2 SYDVKM, per germline.

This clonotype has just a few counts. The rearrangement uses TRBV20-1 and TRBJ1-1; no firm D call. The length of the CDR3 is 10 residues. Germline loops: CDR1 DFQATT, CDR2 SNEGSKA (reference sequence). Trimming removed 0 bases at V and 11 bases at J, with 7 bases between. The chain's CDR3 is CSAREQNAFF. The CDR3 nucleotides are TGCAGTGCTAGAGAACAGAATGCTTTCTTT.

This clonotype came up a few times. The chain carries TRBV6-5 and TRBJ1-5, with D possibly TRBD1 on 5 matching bases. The CDR3 runs 14 residues. V lost 2 bases and J lost 5, with 10 bases in between. The germline CDR1 and CDR2 sequences are MNHEY and SVGAGI. CDR3 loop: CASSYRDGYQPQHF. CDR3 in DNA: TGTGCCAGCAGTTACCGGGACGGCTATCAGCCCCAGCATTTT.

This clonotype was picked up a small number of times. The genes are TRBV20-1 and TRBJ2-5; D might be TRBD2 (5 bases). CDR3 length: 15 amino acids. Germline loops: CDR1 DFQATT, CDR2 SNEGSKA (reference sequence). Deletions cut 0 bases from V and 5 bases from J, with 16 bases between. Written as DNA, the CDR3 is TGCAGTGCTAGAGATCCCGCCGGCCCGGGGGAGACCCAGTACTTC. Translated, it gives CSARDPAGPGETQYF.

J is TRBJ2-1 and V is TRBV7-2; weak D call: TRBD1 (5 bases). Trimming took off 1 base at V and 6 bases at J, with 10 bases between the two ends. Germline lookup yields CDR1 SGHTA and CDR2 FQGNSA. The CDR3 sequence is 14 residues long. This chain's CDR3 is CASSLVTVANEQFF. CDR3 bases: TGTGCCAGCAGCTTAGTGACAGTTGCCAATGAGCAGTTCTTC.

The chain joins TRBV12-3 or TRBV12-4 to TRBJ2-7; 8 nucleotides align to TRBD1. The CDR3 runs to 15 residues. J gave up 4 bases and V 6 bases, and 11 bases lay outside the gene matches. As DNA, the CDR3 is TGTGCCAGCAGCCCTTCGTCCAGGGGGCTATACGAGCAGTACTTC. Amino acid sequence: CASSPSSRGLYEQYF.

The rearrangement links TRBV5-4 to TRBJ2-7, with 13 bases fitting TRBD2. CDR1 SGHNT and CDR2 YYREEE come from the germline V gene (reference sequence). The CDR3 covers 16 residues. V was clipped by 4 bases and J by 5 bases; unmatched bases: 9. This CDR3 reads CASSPLRTSGSDEQYF. CDR3 DNA: TGTGCCAGCAGCCCACTGCGGACTAGCGGGAGTGACGAGCAGTACTTC.

This clonotype came up a few times. The rearrangement links TRBV20-1 to TRBJ1-2; the match to TRBD1 covers 7 bases. V was clipped by 3 bases and J by 1 base; unmatched bases: 8. Germline V gene lookup returns CDR1 DFQATT and CDR2 SNEGSKA (reference sequence). The CDR3 consists of 15 residues. The CDR3 region has the DNA TGCAGTGCTAGGGGGGGCAGGGGGTTTAACTATGGCTACACCTTC. Translation gives CSARGGRGFNYGYTF.

The rearrangement uses TRBV29-1 and TRBJ2-3; 7 bases match TRBD2. CDR1 SQVTM and CDR2 ANQGSEA come from the germline V gene. The junction had 7 bases not matched to a gene; V was cut back by 2 bases and J by 2 bases. The CDR3 is made up of 15 amino acids. CDR3 residues: CSVESGTENTDTQYF. The CDR3 DNA sequence: TGCAGCGTTGAAAGCGGGACGGAAAACACAGATACGCAGTATTTT.

This clonotype was counted between two and nine times. The chain links TRBV20-1 to TRBJ2-5; the match to TRBD2 covers 9 bases. V shed 0 bases, J shed 2 bases, and the junction held 7 bases outside the gene matches. Germline assignment: CDR1 DFQATT and CDR2 SNEGSKA (reference sequence). There are 16 residues in the CDR3. The CDR3 region has the DNA TGCAGTGCTAGAGACTTGGCGGGAGGGCAGCAAGAGACCCAGTACTTC. Its protein product is CSARDLAGGQQETQYF.

This chain connects TRBV28 to TRBJ2-4; no firm D call. CDR1 and CDR2 from the germline V gene are MDHEN and SYDVKM. Trimming stripped 6 bases from V and 1 base from J, with 13 bases between. The CDR3 extends over 15 amino acids. The CDR3 protein is CASSLGNVAKNIQYF. The CDR3 region has the DNA TGTGCCAGCAGCCTAGGGAATGTGGCCAAAAACATTCAGTACTTC.

This clonotype occurred many times. V is TRBV7-9 and J is TRBJ2-5; TRBD2 matches 11 bases. Losses at the gene ends were 7 bases for V and 4 bases for J; bases not matched to a gene: 2. Germline CDR1 reads SEHNR; CDR2 reads FQNEAQ (reference sequence). This CDR3 is built from 13 residues. CDR3 nucleotides: TGTGCCAGCATACTAGCGGGAGCAGAGACCCAGTACTTC. It translates to CASILAGAETQYF.

A few counts support this clonotype. The chain couples TRBV3-1 to TRBJ1-1; D is unresolved. The CDR3 extends over 14 amino acids. With 0 bases removed from V and 1 base from J, the gap between germline ends came to 6 bases. Germline CDR1 reads LGHDT; CDR2 reads YNNKEL (reference sequence). In DNA, the CDR3 is TGTGCCAGCAGCCAAGAGACCCAGAACACTGAAGCTTTCTTT. Its protein product is CASSQETQNTEAFF.

The chain carries TRBV6-1 and TRBJ1-2, with D possibly TRBD1 on 5 matching bases. This CDR3 has 14 residues. Per the germline V gene, CDR1 is MNHNS and CDR2 is SASEGT. Trimming shortened V by 2 bases and J by 4 bases, and 11 bases separated the two germline ends. The chain's CDR3 is CASSESTGLYGYTF. Here the CDR3 DNA reads TGTGCCAGCAGTGAAAGTACAGGCCTCTATGGCTACACCTTC.

This clonotype was seen a few times. The rearrangement uses TRBV9 and TRBJ1-1; tentative D call: TRBD1 (6 bases). V was pared by 2 bases and J by 4 bases, with 9 bases between. Germline CDR1 and CDR2: SGDLS and YYNGEE. This CDR3 is built from 13 residues. Here the CDR3 reads CASSVGGPTEAFF. CDR3 sequence (DNA): TGTGCCAGCAGCGTCGGGGGGCCCACTGAAGCTTTCTTT.

This rearrangement joins TRBV7-2 to TRBJ1-1; D not resolved. Germline V gene data show CDR1 as SGHTA and CDR2 as FQGNSA. The CDR3 spans 15 residues. V shed 0 bases and J shed 0 bases, with 8 bases lying between them. For the CDR3, the DNA is TGTGCCAGCAGCTTAGCGCCGCGTCTGAACACTGAAGCTTTCTTT. Translation gives CASSLAPRLNTEAFF.

The J gene is TRBJ1-5, the V gene TRBV6-2 or TRBV6-3; 7 bases line up with TRBD1. The CDR3 covers 16 residues. After removal of 4 bases from V and 6 bases from J, the junction contained 12 bases not matched to a gene. Germline assignment: CDR1 MNHEY and CDR2 SVGEGT. CDR3 DNA: TGTGCCAGCAGTTTGTGGCAGGGGGTGATTAGTCAGCCCCAGCATTTT. Translation gives CASSLWQGVISQPQHF.

The V call is TRBV20-1, the J call TRBJ2-1, with 12 bases lining up with TRBD2. The CDR3 extends over 15 amino acids. CDR1 is DFQATT, CDR2 SNEGSKA, per germline (reference sequence). The trim removed 2 bases at V and 3 bases at J, leaving 2 bases unmatched. CDR3 sequence (DNA): TGCAGTGCTAGATTGACTAGCGGGAGCTACAATGAGCAGTTCTTC. Residues: CSARLTSGSYNEQFF.

This chain connects TRBV3-1 to TRBJ2-3; D remains unclear. Trimming stripped 3 bases from V and 3 bases from J, with 16 bases between. The V gene's germline CDR1 is LGHDT and CDR2 YNNKEL (reference sequence). The CDR3 covers 16 residues. The CDR3 loop reads CASSHPRQALTDTQYF. As DNA, the CDR3 is TGTGCCAGCAGCCATCCTCGCCAGGCGTTAACAGATACGCAGTATTTT.

This clonotype showed up just a few times. The J gene is TRBJ2-4, the V gene TRBV12-3 or TRBV12-4; TRBD1 might be the D (5 bases). The V gene lost 1 base and the J gene lost 0 bases, with 10 bases spanning the gap. The CDR3 consists of 16 residues. CDR3 sequence: CASSLVGQLAKNIQYF. The DNA of the CDR3 is TGTGCCAGCAGTTTAGTGGGGCAGCTAGCCAAAAACATTCAGTACTTC.

A word on this clonotype: Germline is not matched at one junction end, which may reflect a read error. The gene calls are TRBV7-9 and TRBJ2-3, with TRBD1 as a possible D gene (6 bases). This CDR3 contains 12 residues. Germline loops: CDR1 SEHNR, CDR2 FQNEAQ (reference sequence). CDR3 loop: CASSLQPGAGDF. For the CDR3, the DNA is TGTGCCAGCAGCCTACAACCAGGGGCAGGGGATTTT.

This clonotype has a handful of counts. The chain joins TRBV28 to TRBJ2-7, with D perhaps TRBD2 (5 bases). The CDR3 contains 15 residues. The germline V gene encodes CDR1 MDHEN and CDR2 SYDVKM. The V end was cut by 3 bases, the J end by 3 bases, with 15 bases between. CDR3 in DNA: TGTGCCAGCAGTTTCGAAATATACGGGGTCTACGAGCAGTACTTC. This gives the protein CASSFEIYGVYEQYF.

This clonotype was detected only a few times. The J gene is TRBJ2-3, the V gene TRBV4-3; 10 nucleotides match TRBD2. Germline trimming cut 0 bases from V and 3 bases from J; bases unmatched to any gene: 9. Germline V CDR1 and CDR2: LGHNA, YSLEER. The CDR3 has 18 amino acids. CDR3 coding DNA: TGCGCCAGCAGCCAAGATTTGCTAGCGGGAGTCGTTACAGATACGCAGTATTTT. The encoded protein is CASSQDLLAGVVTDTQYF.

V gene TRBV14 combines with J gene TRBJ1-2, with D perhaps matching TRBD1 (6 bases). The CDR3 length is 13 residues. The germline V gene encodes CDR1 SGHDN and CDR2 FVKESK. V shed 5 bases and J shed 4 bases, with 11 bases lying between them. CDR3 protein: CASSDRSLYGYTF. As DNA, the CDR3 is TGTGCCAGCAGCGACAGGAGCCTCTATGGCTACACCTTC.

This clonotype was picked up many times. The chain couples TRBV24-1 to TRBJ2-5; D may be TRBD1 or TRBD2 (5 bases each). Between the trimmed V and J ends, which lost 5 bases and 1 base, there was a span of 7 bases. The CDR3 length is 13 residues. In germline, CDR1 is KGHDR, CDR2 SFDVKD. The CDR3 region is CATSVGAQETQYF. The DNA for the CDR3 is TGTGCCACCAGTGTCGGGGCCCAAGAGACCCAGTACTTC.

The V gene is TRBV12-3 or TRBV12-4, the J gene TRBJ1-5; 10 nucleotides align to TRBD1. The CDR3 consists of 14 residues. V shed 2 bases, J shed 7 bases, and the junction held 2 bases outside the gene matches. Here the CDR3 DNA reads TGTGCCAGCAGTTTACTGGACAGGGGGCAGCCCCAGCATTTT. Its translation: CASSLLDRGQPQHF.

In this sample, this clonotype turned up a few times. The rearrangement joins TRBV5-1 to TRBJ2-5; no firm D call. The CDR3 totals 13 residues. With 4 bases removed from V and 4 bases from J, the gap between germline ends came to 11 bases. The germline CDR1 and CDR2 sequences are SGHRS and YFSETQ. The DNA of the CDR3 is TGCGCCAGCAGCCCGAAGGGCCGAGAGACCCAGTACTTC. It codes for CASSPKGRETQYF.

This clonotype showed up just a few times. The chain combines TRBV9 with TRBJ2-1; 10 nucleotides line up with TRBD2. V lost 3 bases to trimming and J lost 12 bases; unmatched junction nucleotides: 9. Looked up from germline, CDR1 is SGDLS and CDR2 is YYNGEE. This CDR3 is 14 amino acids long. This CDR3 reads CASSGATSGILQFF. The CDR3, as DNA: TGTGCCAGCAGCGGGGCAACTAGCGGGATTCTGCAGTTCTTC.